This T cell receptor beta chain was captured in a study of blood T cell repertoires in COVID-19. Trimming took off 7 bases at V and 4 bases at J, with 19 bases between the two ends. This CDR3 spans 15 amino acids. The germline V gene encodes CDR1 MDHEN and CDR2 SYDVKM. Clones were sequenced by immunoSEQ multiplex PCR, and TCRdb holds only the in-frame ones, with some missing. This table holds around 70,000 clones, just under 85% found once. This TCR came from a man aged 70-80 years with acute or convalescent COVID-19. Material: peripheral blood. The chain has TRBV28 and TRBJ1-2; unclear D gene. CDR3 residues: CASTTSGSRGYGYTF. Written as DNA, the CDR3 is TGTGCCAGCACGACCAGTGGGTCCCGGGGCTATGGCTACACCTTC.